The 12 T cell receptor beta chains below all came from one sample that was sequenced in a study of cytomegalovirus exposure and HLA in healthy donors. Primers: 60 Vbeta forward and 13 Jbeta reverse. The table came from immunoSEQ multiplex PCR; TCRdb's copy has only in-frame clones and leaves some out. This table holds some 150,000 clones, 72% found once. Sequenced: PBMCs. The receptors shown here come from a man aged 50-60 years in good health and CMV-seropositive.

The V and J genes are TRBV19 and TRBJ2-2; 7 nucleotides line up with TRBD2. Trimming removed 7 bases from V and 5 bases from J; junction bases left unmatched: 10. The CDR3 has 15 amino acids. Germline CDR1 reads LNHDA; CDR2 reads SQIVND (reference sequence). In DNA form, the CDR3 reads TGTGCCAGTACTCAACGGGTCGGGGGGACCGGGGAGCTGTTTTTT. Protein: CASTQRVGGTGELFF.

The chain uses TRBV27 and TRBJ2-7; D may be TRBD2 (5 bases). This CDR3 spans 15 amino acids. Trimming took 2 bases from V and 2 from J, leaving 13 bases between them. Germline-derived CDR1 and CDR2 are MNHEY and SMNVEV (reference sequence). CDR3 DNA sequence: TGTGCCAGCAGTTTAATGGGGAGAGGACCCTACGAGCAGTACTTC. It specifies CASSLMGRGPYEQYF.

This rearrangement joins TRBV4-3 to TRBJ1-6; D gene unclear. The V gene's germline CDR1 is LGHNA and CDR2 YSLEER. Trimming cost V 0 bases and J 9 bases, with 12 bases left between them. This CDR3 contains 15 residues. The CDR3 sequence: CASSQDTQLSSPLHF. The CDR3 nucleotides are TGCGCCAGCAGCCAAGATACCCAACTAAGTTCACCCCTCCACTTT.

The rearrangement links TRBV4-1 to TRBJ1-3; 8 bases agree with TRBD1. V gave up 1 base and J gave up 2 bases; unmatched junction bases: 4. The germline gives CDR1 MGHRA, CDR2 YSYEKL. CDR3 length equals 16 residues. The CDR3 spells CASSQGQGSTGNTIYF. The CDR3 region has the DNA TGCGCCAGCAGCCAAGGACAGGGGTCAACTGGAAACACCATATATTTT.

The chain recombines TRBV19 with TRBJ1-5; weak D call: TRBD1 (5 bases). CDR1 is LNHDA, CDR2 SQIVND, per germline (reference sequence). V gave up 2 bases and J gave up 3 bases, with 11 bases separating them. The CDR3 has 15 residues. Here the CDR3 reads CASSIWGTDNQPQHF. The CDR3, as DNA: TGTGCCAGTAGTATATGGGGCACCGACAATCAGCCCCAGCATTTT.

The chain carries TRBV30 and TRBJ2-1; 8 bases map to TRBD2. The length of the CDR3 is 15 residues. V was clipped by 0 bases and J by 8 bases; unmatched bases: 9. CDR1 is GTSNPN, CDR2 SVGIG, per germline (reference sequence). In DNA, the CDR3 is TGTGCCTGGAGTGTACGGGGGGGGCTCTTTTATGAGCAGTTCTTC. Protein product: CAWSVRGGLFYEQFF.

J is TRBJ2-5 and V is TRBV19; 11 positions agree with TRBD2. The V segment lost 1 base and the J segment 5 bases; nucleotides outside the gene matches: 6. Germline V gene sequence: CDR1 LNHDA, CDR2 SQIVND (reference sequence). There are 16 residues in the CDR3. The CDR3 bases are TGTGCCAGTAGTATAGGTAGCGGGGGGGCCCGGGAGACCCAGTACTTC. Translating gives CASSIGSGGARETQYF.

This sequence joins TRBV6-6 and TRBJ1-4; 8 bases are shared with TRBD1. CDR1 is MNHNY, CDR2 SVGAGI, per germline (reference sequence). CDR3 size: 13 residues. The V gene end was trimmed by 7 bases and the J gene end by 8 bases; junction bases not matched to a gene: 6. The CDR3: CASTSGTGEKLFF. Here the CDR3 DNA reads TGTGCCAGCACCTCCGGGACAGGCGAAAAACTGTTTTTT.

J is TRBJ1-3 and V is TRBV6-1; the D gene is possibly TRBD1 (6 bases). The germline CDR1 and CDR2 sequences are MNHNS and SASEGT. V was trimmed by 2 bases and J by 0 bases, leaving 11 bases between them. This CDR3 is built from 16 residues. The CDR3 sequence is CASSEWGPSSGNTIYF. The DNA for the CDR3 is TGTGCCAGCAGTGAATGGGGGCCCAGCTCTGGAAACACCATATATTTT.

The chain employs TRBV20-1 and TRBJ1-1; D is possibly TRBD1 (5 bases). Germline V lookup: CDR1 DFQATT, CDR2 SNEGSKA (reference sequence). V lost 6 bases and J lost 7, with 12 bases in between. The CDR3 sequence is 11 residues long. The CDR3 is CSAVLGLEAFF. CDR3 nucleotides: TGCAGTGCCGTCCTGGGACTTGAAGCTTTCTTT.

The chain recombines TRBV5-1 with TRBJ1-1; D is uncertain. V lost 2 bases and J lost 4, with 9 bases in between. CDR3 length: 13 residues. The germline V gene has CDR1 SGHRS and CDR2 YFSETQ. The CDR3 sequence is CASSLEGSTEAFF. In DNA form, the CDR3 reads TGCGCCAGCAGCTTAGAGGGTAGCACTGAAGCTTTCTTT.

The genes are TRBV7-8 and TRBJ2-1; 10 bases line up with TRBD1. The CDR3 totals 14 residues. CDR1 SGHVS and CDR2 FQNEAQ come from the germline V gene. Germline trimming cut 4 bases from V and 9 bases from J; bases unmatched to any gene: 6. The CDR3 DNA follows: TGTGCCAGCAGCTCTCGACAGGGGGCCGGTGAGCAGTTCTTC. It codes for CASSSRQGAGEQFF.